The 32 T cell receptor beta chains reported below all come from one sample, sequenced in a study of blood T cell repertoires in COVID-19. Assay: immunoSEQ multiplex PCR; the TCRdb copy retains only in-frame clones and omits some. The repertoire holds 150,000 to 200,000 clones, with about 88% as singletons. The source material was peripheral blood. All receptors derive from an elderly woman with acute or convalescent COVID-19.

This sequence joins TRBV6-6 and TRBJ2-2; 7 nucleotides line up with TRBD1. The junction had 9 bases not matched to a gene; V was cut back by 5 bases and J by 3 bases. The CDR3 has 16 residues. Germline CDR1 reads MNHNY; CDR2 reads SVGAGI (reference sequence). The CDR3 reads CASSLVPGTDTGELFF. CDR3 nucleotides: TGTGCCAGCAGTCTCGTCCCCGGGACAGACACCGGGGAGCTGTTTTTT.

The rearrangement links TRBV3-1 (or the pseudogene TRBV3-2) to TRBJ1-2, with D perhaps TRBD1 (6 bases). The CDR3 loop spans 15 amino acids. Trimming took off 1 base at V and 4 bases at J, with 13 bases between the two ends. Germline values: CDR1 LGHDT, CDR2 YNNKEL (reference sequence). The CDR3 nucleotides are TGTGCCAGCAGCCAAGTCGGGGGGCGAATCTATGGCTACACCTTC. Its protein product is CASSQVGGRIYGYTF.

The chain combines TRBV6-5 with TRBJ1-4; TRBD1 matches at 8 bases. In germline, CDR1 is MNHEY, CDR2 SVGAGI. The CDR3 runs 13 residues. The J segment lost 5 bases and the V segment lost 6 bases, leaving 2 bases of the junction unmatched. The CDR3 spells CASSRQGNEKLFF. The CDR3 DNA follows: TGTGCCAGCAGCAGACAGGGGAATGAAAAACTGTTTTTT.

This chain connects TRBV5-4 to TRBJ2-5, with a possible D match to TRBD2 (5 bases). The CDR3 loop spans 15 amino acids. V was shortened by 4 bases and J by 3 bases, with 16 bases between the two germline ends. The germline V gene encodes CDR1 SGHNT and CDR2 YYREEE (reference sequence). In DNA, the CDR3 is TGTGCCAGCAGCCTCCCCGGGGTAGGCAAAGAGACCCAGTACTTC. Amino acids: CASSLPGVGKETQYF.

The chain carries TRBV7-2 and TRBJ2-6, with D possibly being TRBD1 (5 bases). The germline V gene encodes CDR1 SGHTA and CDR2 FQGNSA. Trimming pared 2 bases from V and 2 bases from J, leaving 13 bases between. The CDR3 contains 17 residues. The CDR3 spells CASSLRRSGPGANVLTF. CDR3 DNA sequence: TGTGCCAGCAGCTTAAGAAGGTCAGGGCCTGGGGCCAACGTCCTGACTTTC.

The V gene is TRBV19, the J gene TRBJ2-1; 7 nucleotides agree with TRBD2. The CDR3 contains 11 residues. CDR1 is LNHDA and CDR2 is SQIVND in the germline V gene (reference sequence). Unmatched junction bases numbered 2, after V lost 5 bases and J lost 10 bases. CDR3 DNA: TGTGCCAGTAGTCTAGCGGTCGAGCAGTTCTTC. Translation: CASSLAVEQFF.

The chain joins TRBV9 to TRBJ1-1; TRBD1 might be the D (6 bases). The V end lost 4 bases, the J end lost 0 bases, and 13 bases lay between the germline ends. Germline CDR1 reads SGDLS; CDR2 reads YYNGEE. The CDR3 is made up of 15 amino acids. This chain's CDR3 is CASSPTQGMNTEAFF. The CDR3 DNA is TGTGCCAGCAGCCCAACACAGGGTATGAACACTGAAGCTTTCTTT.

The chain links TRBV3-1 (or the pseudogene TRBV3-2) to TRBJ1-1, with D hard to call. Germline V gene lookup returns CDR1 LGHDT and CDR2 YNNKEL (reference sequence). Deletions cut 4 bases from V and 0 bases from J, with 21 bases between. The CDR3 runs 18 residues. CDR3 residues: CASSLYRGTQFMNTEAFF. CDR3 nucleotides: TGTGCCAGCAGCCTCTATCGGGGAACGCAATTCATGAACACTGAAGCTTTCTTT.

The chain recombines TRBV7-8 with TRBJ2-3; 8 nucleotides align to TRBD2. The junction had 9 bases not matched to a gene; V was cut back by 0 bases and J by 1 base. Germline CDR1 SGHVS, CDR2 FQNEAQ. The CDR3 loop spans 18 amino acids. The CDR3 loop reads CASSLARFGGVGTDTQYF. The CDR3 DNA reads TGTGCCAGCAGCTTAGCGCGATTCGGGGGGGTGGGCACAGATACGCAGTATTTT.

This chain uses TRBV13 with TRBJ2-1; D is undetermined. The V gene lost 7 bases and the J gene lost 4 bases, with 11 bases spanning the gap. The length of the CDR3 is 13 residues. The germline V gene has CDR1 PRHDT and CDR2 FYEKMQ (reference sequence). CDR3 coding DNA: TGTGCCAGCAACGATCTCCGGTACAATGAGCAGTTCTTC. This translates into CASNDLRYNEQFF.

The chain links TRBV2 to TRBJ1-3; D is ambiguous. Trimming stripped 9 bases from V and 0 bases from J, with 6 bases between. The CDR3 contains 12 residues. Germline V gene sequence: CDR1 SNHLY, CDR2 FYNNEI. This chain's CDR3 is CASQISGNTIYF. CDR3 in DNA: TGTGCCAGTCAGATCTCTGGAAACACCATATATTTT.

The rearrangement links TRBV9 to TRBJ2-7; TRBD2 might be the D (6 bases). V gave up 5 bases and J gave up 5 bases, with 23 bases separating them. Germline CDR1 SGDLS, CDR2 YYNGEE. The CDR3 has 16 residues. CDR3 residues: CASSAKKTSEVNEQYF. Here the CDR3 DNA reads TGTGCCAGCAGTGCTAAAAAGACTAGTGAAGTAAACGAGCAGTACTTC.

The chain carries TRBV5-1 and TRBJ2-7, with D maybe TRBD1 (5 bases). The length of the CDR3 is 14 residues. Looked up from germline, CDR1 is SGHRS and CDR2 is YFSETQ. The germline V and J ends were trimmed by 4 bases and 5 bases, with 16 bases remaining between them. The CDR3 DNA reads TGCGCCAGCAGCCCCATAGGGGCTGGCAACGAGCAGTACTTC. Translated: CASSPIGAGNEQYF.

The chain couples TRBV6-5 to TRBJ1-1, with D hard to call. Germline CDR1 and CDR2: MNHEY and SVGAGI. This CDR3 has 12 residues. The V end lost 2 bases, the J end lost 8 bases, and 9 bases lay between the germline ends. Written as DNA, the CDR3 is TGTGCCAGCAGTTACGTGCCCGGGGAAGCTTTCTTT. Its protein product is CASSYVPGEAFF.

This clone was seen repeatedly, ten times or more. The V and J genes are TRBV15 and TRBJ1-5; the match to TRBD1 covers 9 bases. The J segment lost 6 bases and the V segment lost 0 bases, leaving 9 bases of the junction unmatched. The CDR3 totals 17 residues. Germline V gene data show CDR1 as LNHNV and CDR2 as YYDKDF (reference sequence). CDR3 loop: CATSRDRDREYLQPQHF. The CDR3 DNA follows: TGTGCCACCAGCAGAGATCGGGACAGGGAGTACCTTCAGCCCCAGCATTTT.

Only a few counts were recorded for this clone. The chain has TRBV12-3 or TRBV12-4 and TRBJ1-2; D not resolved. The CDR3 covers 13 residues. V was pared by 6 bases and J by 8 bases, with 16 bases between. This chain's CDR3 is CASRLGRPGGYTF. CDR3 DNA sequence: TGTGCCAGCAGACTCGGACGACCGGGGGGCTACACCTTC.

This clone occurred once. This sequence joins TRBV27 and TRBJ2-7; 9 nucleotides match TRBD1. The V gene's germline CDR1 is MNHEY and CDR2 SMNVEV (reference sequence). The CDR3 runs to 16 residues. Trimming took 5 bases from V and 5 from J; bases not matched to a gene: 13. The CDR3 sequence: CASSLPNRGLCDEQYF. DNA for the CDR3: TGTGCCAGCAGTCTCCCGAACAGGGGGCTATGCGACGAGCAGTACTTC.

V and J are TRBV18 and TRBJ1-1; a weak D match, TRBD1 (6 bases). Germline CDR1 is KGHSH and CDR2 is LQKENI. The CDR3 loop spans 13 amino acids. Trimming left V 2 bases short and J 7 bases short, with 11 bases between. The CDR3 region has the DNA TGTGCCAGCTCACCAGGGGGCGTCGGTGAAGCTTTCTTT. It is translated as CASSPGGVGEAFF.

The chain uses TRBV7-8 and TRBJ2-1; 8 bases align to TRBD2. CDR3 size: 17 residues. Germline V gene lookup returns CDR1 SGHVS and CDR2 FQNEAQ. The J segment lost 8 bases and the V segment lost 5 bases, leaving 17 bases of the junction unmatched. Here the CDR3 reads CASSTEVRGGREDEQFF. In nucleotides, the CDR3 is TGTGCCAGCAGCACAGAGGTACGGGGGGGCCGAGAAGATGAGCAGTTCTTC.

The genes are TRBV18 and TRBJ2-7; TRBD2 agrees at 9 bases. Germline values: CDR1 KGHSH, CDR2 LQKENI. V was pared by 4 bases and J by 4 bases, with 17 bases of the junction left unmatched. The CDR3 covers 18 residues. Written as DNA, the CDR3 is TGTGCCAGCTCACTTACGCGGGGGCGGGAGGGCCCAGTGTACGAGCAGTACTTC. This encodes CASSLTRGREGPVYEQYF.

The chain links TRBV30 to TRBJ1-3; 8 bases line up with TRBD1. This CDR3 contains 17 residues. Unmatched junction bases numbered 10, after V lost 3 bases and J lost 0 bases. CDR1 and CDR2 (germline): GTSNPN, SVGIG (reference sequence). The CDR3 DNA reads as TGTGCCTGGAGGTCGTGGGGCAGGGGGCTCTCTGGAAACACCATATATTTT. Its protein is CAWRSWGRGLSGNTIYF. The full variable domain, its missing parts supplied by reference TRBV30 and TRBJ1-3, is SQTIHQWPATLVQPVGSPLSLECTVEGTSNPNLYWYRQAAGRGLQLLFYSVGIGQISSEVPQNLSASRPQDRQFILSSKKLLLSDSGFYLCAWRSWGRGLSGNTIYFGEGSWLTVV.

The rearrangement joins TRBV9 to TRBJ2-3, with a tentative D call TRBD1 (6 bases). The CDR3 sequence is 14 residues long. Germline CDR1 SGDLS, CDR2 YYNGEE. The ends were cut back, 0 bases at V and 5 bases at J, with 10 bases in the middle. The CDR3 here is CASSVDGGGDTQYF. CDR3 nucleotides: TGTGCCAGCAGCGTAGATGGGGGCGGAGATACGCAGTATTTT.

This CDR3 is CATSRGGGLTEAFF. CDR3 bases: TGTGCCACCAGCAGAGGGGGGGGACTGACTGAAGCTTTCTTT. The chain carries TRBV15 and TRBJ1-1, with D possibly TRBD1 on 5 matching bases. With 1 base removed from V and 5 bases from J, the gap between germline ends came to 11 bases. This CDR3 spans 14 amino acids. From germline, CDR1 is LNHNV and CDR2 YYDKDF (reference sequence).

The V call is TRBV6-1, the J call TRBJ1-4, with a tentative D call TRBD1 (6 bases). Germline V gene sequence: CDR1 MNHNS, CDR2 SASEGT. V lost 3 bases and J 10 bases, leaving 12 bases between the germline ends. The CDR3 loop spans 13 amino acids. The CDR3 spells CASSEGAQGKLFF. As DNA, the CDR3 is TGTGCCAGCAGTGAGGGGGCGCAAGGAAAACTGTTTTTT.

V usage is TRBV5-1 and J usage is TRBJ1-2, with a tentative D call TRBD1 (5 bases). CDR1 is SGHRS and CDR2 is YFSETQ in the germline V gene. Trimming pared 0 bases from V and 9 bases from J, leaving 12 bases between. The CDR3 extends over 13 amino acids. CDR3 coding DNA: TGCGCCAGCAGCTTGGCACAGGAGGGTCGCTACACCTTC. It translates to CASSLAQEGRYTF.

This rearrangement joins TRBV7-9 to TRBJ2-5, with 7 nucleotides matching TRBD2. The CDR3 has 14 amino acids. Unmatched junction bases numbered 9, after V lost 6 bases and J lost 5 bases. Germline V gene sequence: CDR1 SEHNR, CDR2 FQNEAQ (reference sequence). The CDR3 protein is CASSLLAEGETQYF. DNA of the CDR3: TGTGCCAGCAGTCTCCTAGCGGAAGGGGAGACCCAGTACTTC.

The chain couples TRBV7-9 to TRBJ2-7; the D gene is possibly TRBD2 (5 bases). Germline V gene lookup returns CDR1 SEHNR and CDR2 FQNEAQ (reference sequence). This CDR3 is 14 amino acids long. V lost 4 bases to trimming and J lost 0 bases, with 10 bases between them. CDR3 residues: CASSYTSRSYEQYF. The CDR3 bases are TGTGCCAGCAGCTATACTAGTCGCTCCTACGAGCAGTACTTC.

The chain couples TRBV30 to TRBJ1-2; D possibly corresponds to TRBD1 (6 bases). V was cut by 3 bases and J by 7 bases, with 15 bases left in between. Germline loops: CDR1 GTSNPN, CDR2 SVGIG (reference sequence). The CDR3 runs 13 residues. DNA for the CDR3: TGTGCCTGGAGATGGGAGGGGGGTGGTGGCTACACCTTC. Translating gives CAWRWEGGGGYTF.

The V and J genes are TRBV11-2 and TRBJ1-5; 7 bases align to TRBD1. Per germline, CDR1 SGHAT and CDR2 FQNNGV. The junction had 10 bases not matched to a gene; V was cut back by 4 bases and J by 7 bases. CDR3 length equals 15 residues. The CDR3 DNA follows: TGTGCCAGCAGCTACACGACAGGGACGAACCAGCCCCAGCATTTT. Residues: CASSYTTGTNQPQHF.

In this sample, this clone turned up a few times. V gene TRBV5-1 combines with J gene TRBJ1-1; D gene unclear. The germline V gene encodes CDR1 SGHRS and CDR2 YFSETQ. This CDR3 comprises 12 residues. With 5 bases removed from V and 2 bases from J, the gap between germline ends came to 7 bases. The CDR3 DNA sequence: TGCGCCAGCAGAAGGAGTAACACTGAAGCTTTCTTT. Its protein is CASRRSNTEAFF.

This clone has just one count. This rearrangement joins TRBV19 to TRBJ1-5; D perhaps matches TRBD1 (5 bases). CDR3 size: 15 residues. CDR1 is LNHDA, CDR2 SQIVND, per germline (reference sequence). Between the trimmed V and J ends, which lost 3 bases and 11 bases, there was a span of 20 bases. The CDR3 DNA reads as TGTGCCAGTAGTATTGGGGGGACGGACGCTGGGGCCCAGCATTTT. Translating it yields CASSIGGTDAGAQHF.

The genes are TRBV5-5 and TRBJ2-7; TRBD1 aligns across 7 bases. The V gene's germline CDR1 is SGHKS and CDR2 YYEKEE (reference sequence). Unmatched junction bases numbered 5, after V lost 2 bases and J lost 3 bases. This CDR3 region has 14 residues. The DNA of the CDR3 is TGTGCCAGCAGCTTTAAACAGGGGAACTACGAGCAGTACTTC. Its protein product is CASSFKQGNYEQYF.